These T cell receptor beta chains were read from a single sample in a study of blood T cell repertoires in COVID-19. This table comes from immunoSEQ multiplex PCR, and its TCRdb copy is limited to in-frame clones, with some not included. The table records about 51,000 clones, 86% of them present only once. Input material: peripheral blood. The receptors stem from an older man with active COVID-19. The CDR3 runs from the conserved cysteine through the conserved F or W. The D gene is left open where the match is weak. Clone size is shown for a subset of rows, as once, few, many or a class of expanded clone.

J	V	size	D	CDR3	DNA
TRBJ2-1	TRBV5-1	.	TRBD1	CASTITGTANNEQFF	TGCGCCAGCACCATTACCGGGACAGCGAACAATGAGCAGTTCTTC
TRBJ1-3	TRBV18	.	TRBD1	CASSPPGQGHSGNTIYF	TGTGCCAGCTCACCACCGGGACAGGGCCATTCTGGAAACACCATATATTTT
TRBJ2-7	TRBV7-9	.	TRBD1	CASSSSGTGDGYEQYF	TGTGCCAGCAGCTCGTCCGGGACAGGGGATGGCTACGAGCAGTACTTC
TRBJ2-7	TRBV5-5	.	TRBD1	CASSLGSMDRGREQYF	TGTGCCAGCAGCTTGGGGAGCATGGACAGGGGGCGCGAGCAGTACTTC
TRBJ2-1	TRBV28	.	TRBD2	CASSVTSPNEQFF	TGTGCCAGCAGTGTGACTAGCCCCAATGAGCAGTTCTTC
TRBJ2-2	TRBV19	.	TRBD2	CASRAGGYTGELFF	TGTGCCAGTAGGGCGGGAGGGTACACCGGGGAGCTGTTTTTT
TRBJ2-1	TRBV15	.	TRBD2	CATSRPIAGGEQFF	TGTGCCACCAGCAGACCTATAGCGGGAGGTGAGCAGTTCTTC
TRBJ2-7	TRBV3-1/TRBV3-2	once	TRBD2	CASSQEIAGGMYVSYEQYF	TGTGCCAGCAGCCAAGAGATAGCGGGAGGGATGTATGTTTCCTACGAGCAGTACTTC
TRBJ1-1	TRBV30	.	.	CAWSVLSRGPTEAFF	TGTGCCTGGAGTGTACTATCTCGAGGGCCCACTGAAGCTTTCTTT
TRBJ2-1	TRBV3-1/TRBV3-2	once	TRBD2	CASSQGTSGTAEQFF	TGTGCCAGCAGCCAAGGGACTAGCGGGACAGCCGAGCAGTTCTTC
TRBJ1-5	TRBV28	.	TRBD1	CASIPLPGQGRDYSNQPQHF	TGTGCCAGCATCCCTCTCCCGGGACAGGGGAGGGATTATAGCAATCAGCCCCAGCATTTT
TRBJ2-1	TRBV15	.	TRBD1	CATSRGQGGHEQFF	TGTGCCACCAGCAGGGGACAGGGCGGTCATGAGCAGTTCTTC
TRBJ1-2	TRBV13	.	.	CASSLRGGAGYGYTF	TGTGCCAGCAGCTTACGGGGGGGCGCTGGCTATGGCTACACCTTC
TRBJ1-6	TRBV7-2	.	TRBD1	CASSLQGAIYNSPLHF	TGTGCCAGCAGCCTACAGGGGGCGATCTATAATTCACCCCTCCACTTT
TRBJ2-4	TRBV4-3	.	TRBD2	CASSQDQAGLNIQYF	TGCGCCAGCAGCCAAGACCAAGCGGGGTTAAACATTCAGTACTTC
TRBJ2-3	TRBV19	.	TRBD1	CASSTRQGRITDTQYF	TGTGCCAGTAGTACAAGACAGGGGCGCATCACAGATACGCAGTATTTT
TRBJ2-7	TRBV18	.	TRBD1	CASSPQTGDEQYF	TGTGCCAGCTCACCCCAGACAGGGGACGAGCAGTACTTC
TRBJ1-5	TRBV19	.	.	CASSIYGQGYYQPQHF	TGTGCCAGTAGTATTTATGGGCAGGGATATTATCAGCCCCAGCATTTT
TRBJ1-1	TRBV7-9	.	.	CASSLVGGATEAFF	TGTGCCAGCAGCTTAGTAGGGGGGGCCACTGAAGCTTTCTTT
TRBJ2-3	TRBV7-3	few	.	CASSLRRGGAAESESDTQYF	TGTGCCAGCAGCTTAAGGAGAGGGGGAGCGGCCGAAAGTGAGTCAGATACGCAGTATTTT
TRBJ1-5	TRBV9	.	.	CASSVDGANQPQHF	TGTGCCAGCAGCGTAGATGGGGCCAATCAGCCCCAGCATTTT
TRBJ2-1	TRBV3-1/TRBV3-2	.	.	CASSKLAGQGGEQFF	TGTGCCAGCAGCAAACTAGCGGGACAGGGCGGAGAGCAGTTCTTC
TRBJ1-5	TRBV27	.	TRBD1	CASRRTGDPYSNQPQHF	TGTGCCAGTAGGAGGACAGGGGATCCCTATAGCAATCAGCCCCAGCATTTT
TRBJ1-1	TRBV19	.	.	CASSIKTGMNTEAFF	TGTGCCAGTAGTATAAAGACAGGTATGAACACTGAAGCTTTCTTT
TRBJ2-1	TRBV7-3	.	.	CASSSYVGVGNEQFF	TGTGCCAGCAGCTCATATGTCGGGGTTGGCAATGAGCAGTTCTTC
TRBJ2-3	TRBV4-3	.	.	CASSQGYRSTDTQYF	TGCGCCAGCAGCCAAGGATACAGGAGCACAGATACGCAGTATTTT
TRBJ2-1	TRBV30	.	.	CAWSVHPPGGNEQFF	TGTGCCTGGAGTGTCCATCCCCCTGGCGGCAATGAGCAGTTCTTC
TRBJ2-1	TRBV9	.	TRBD2	CASSEIAGGSNEQFF	TGTGCCAGCAGCGAAATAGCGGGAGGGAGCAATGAGCAGTTCTTC
TRBJ2-1	TRBV19	few	TRBD2	CASRLAGTVYNEQFF	TGTGCCAGTAGACTAGCGGGAACAGTGTACAATGAGCAGTTCTTC
TRBJ2-1	TRBV5-1	.	TRBD2	CASSLVVAMTSGRHNEQFF	TGCGCCAGCAGCTTGGTGGTAGCCATGACTAGCGGGAGGCACAATGAGCAGTTCTTC
TRBJ1-1	TRBV18	.	.	CASSTTVNTEAFF	TGTGCCAGCTCTACGACAGTGAACACTGAAGCTTTCTTT
TRBJ2-5	TRBV2	.	TRBD2	CASSRLAGGQSQYF	TGTGCCAGCAGTCGGCTAGCGGGAGGACAGTCCCAGTACTTC
TRBJ1-5	TRBV6-5	.	.	CASSWTADSNQPQHF	TGTGCCAGCAGTTGGACAGCAGATAGCAATCAGCCCCAGCATTTT
TRBJ1-4	TRBV10-3	.	.	CAISGGVNEKLFF	TGTGCCATCAGTGGGGGGGTTAATGAAAAACTGTTTTTT
TRBJ2-7	TRBV12-3/TRBV12-4	.	TRBD1	CASRTGTDYEQYF	TGTGCCAGCAGGACAGGGACGGACTACGAGCAGTACTTC
TRBJ2-7	TRBV4-1	.	.	CASSQGTREGEEQYF	TGCGCCAGCAGCCAAGGGACTCGGGAAGGCGAGGAGCAGTACTTC
TRBJ2-5	TRBV28	.	.	CASRIRQLKDQETQYF	TGTGCCAGCAGGATCAGACAGCTCAAAGATCAAGAGACCCAGTACTTC
TRBJ2-2	TRBV6-2/TRBV6-3	.	TRBD1	CASSSGGANTGELFF	TGTGCCAGCAGTTCAGGGGGCGCGAACACCGGGGAGCTGTTTTTT
TRBJ1-1	TRBV19	.	.	CASSIGGENGAFF	TGTGCCAGTAGTATTGGGGGGGAAAATGGAGCTTTCTTT
TRBJ2-7	TRBV5-1	few	TRBD1	CASSSGPRGTGTSYEQYF	TGCGCCAGCAGCTCCGGCCCCCGTGGGACAGGTACCTCCTACGAGCAGTACTTC
TRBJ1-2	TRBV9	.	TRBD1	CASSVRTGVQGYTF	TGTGCCAGCAGCGTAAGAACAGGGGTTCAGGGCTACACCTTC
TRBJ1-1	TRBV6-5	.	TRBD1	CASGTGPTEAFF	TGTGCCAGTGGGACAGGGCCTACTGAAGCTTTCTTT
TRBJ2-1	TRBV11-1	.	.	CASSLLSGFYNEQFF	TGTGCCAGCAGCTTGCTCTCGGGGTTCTACAATGAGCAGTTCTTC
TRBJ2-7	TRBV28	.	.	CASSSRTVKSSYEQYF	TGTGCCAGCAGTTCCCGAACAGTTAAGAGCTCCTACGAGCAGTACTTC
TRBJ1-4	TRBV13	.	TRBD1	CASSEKARGQEKLFF	TGTGCCAGCAGTGAAAAGGCCAGGGGGCAGGAAAAACTGTTTTTT
TRBJ2-7	TRBV2	.	TRBD1	CASSPNRGVTGYEQYF	TGTGCCAGCAGTCCGAACAGGGGTGTAACGGGCTACGAGCAGTACTTC
TRBJ2-5	TRBV7-8	.	TRBD1	CASSSRTGYPETQYF	TGTGCCAGCAGCTCCCGGACAGGGTACCCAGAGACCCAGTACTTC